The clone carrying this TCR beta chain was seen a single time. What it binds is unknown. Treatment of the sample: roughly ten-day PBMC culture with coronavirus spike peptide pools or control peptides (ViraFEST assay). Oncomine TCR Beta short-read sequencing was applied to DNA from cultured CD4+ T cells. MiXCR was run by TCRdb on the PCR reads, yielding one entry per CDR3 protein. The table lists roughly 17,000 distinct CDR3 sequences, around 75% of them singletons. The sample belongs to a study of vaccination and CD4 T cells after COVID-19. The specimen comprised CD4+ T cells from blood, cultured in vitro, sampled after SARS-CoV-2 vaccination. The source of this sequence is a human donor who received a COVID-19 vaccine.

The CDR3 DNA is TGTGCCAGCAGCCTGACAGGGAGCGCTGAAGCTTTCTTT. It specifies CASSLTGSAEAFF. The chain carries TRBV12-3 or TRBV12-4 and TRBJ1-1, with 7 positions matching TRBD1. V trimming: 6 bases; J trimming: 6 bases; junction bases outside the gene matches: 7. CDR3 length: 13 residues.